This T cell receptor beta chain came from a study of identical twins. This clonotype has a handful of counts. What it recognizes is unknown. Findings and limits, study-wide: Monozygotic twins shared more out-of-frame TCR alpha than recombination models predicted. The more abundant beta clonotypes in cord blood had fewer insertions, and memory repertoires did not show this. The study based its conclusions on cross-sectional statistical analysis and did not follow the same donors.

TCRdb ran MiXCR on the 5' RACE reads and lists one entry per CDR3 protein. The repertoire consists of a few hundred thousand distinct CDR3 sequences, with just under 9.5% occurring once and the leading ten covering 6% to 8.5%. Separately, the same data were catalogued under a study of yellow fever vaccine responses in identical twins.

The source is a woman between 18 and 29 years old in good health. The sequenced sample was CD8+ T cells sorted from blood.

CDR3 coding DNA: TGTGCCAGCAGCTTATTAGCGGGGGATATTGCAGATACGCAGTATTTT. Amino acids: CASSLLAGDIADTQYF. J is TRBJ2-3 and V is TRBV7-9; 9 bases map to TRBD2. The CDR3 runs to 16 residues. Trimming took 2 bases from V and 4 from J; bases not matched to a gene: 7. Germline CDR1 reads SEHNR; CDR2 reads FQNEAQ (reference sequence). Drawing the rest from reference TRBV7-9 and TRBJ2-3, the complete variable domain is DTGVSQNPRHKITKRGQNVTFRCDPISEHNRLYWYRQTLGQGPEFLTYFQNEAQLEKSRLLSDRFSAERPKGSFSTLEIQRTEQGDSAMYLCASSLLAGDIADTQYFGPGTRLTVL.